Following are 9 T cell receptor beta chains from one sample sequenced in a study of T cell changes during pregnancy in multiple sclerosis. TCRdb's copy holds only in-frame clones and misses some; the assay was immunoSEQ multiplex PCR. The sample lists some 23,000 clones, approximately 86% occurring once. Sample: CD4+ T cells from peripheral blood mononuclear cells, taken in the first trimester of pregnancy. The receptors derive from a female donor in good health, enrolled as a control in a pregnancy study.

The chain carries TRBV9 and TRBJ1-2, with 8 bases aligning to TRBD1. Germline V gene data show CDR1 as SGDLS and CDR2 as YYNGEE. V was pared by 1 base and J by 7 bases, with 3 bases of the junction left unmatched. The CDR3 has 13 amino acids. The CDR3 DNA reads TGTGCCAGCAGCGTACGACAGGGGTTTGGCTACACCTTC. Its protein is CASSVRQGFGYTF.

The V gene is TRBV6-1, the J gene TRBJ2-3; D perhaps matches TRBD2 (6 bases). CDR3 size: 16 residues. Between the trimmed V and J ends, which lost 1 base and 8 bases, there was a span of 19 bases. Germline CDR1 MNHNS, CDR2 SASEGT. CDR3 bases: TGTGCCAGCAGTGAAGTAGCGAGACTAGATTCCGGTACGCAGTATTTT. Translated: CASSEVARLDSGTQYF.

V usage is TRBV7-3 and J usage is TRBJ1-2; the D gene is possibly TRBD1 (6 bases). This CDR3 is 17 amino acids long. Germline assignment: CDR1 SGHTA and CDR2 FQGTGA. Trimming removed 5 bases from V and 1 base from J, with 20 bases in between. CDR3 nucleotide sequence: TGTGCCAGCAGCATATATCCCCGGACAGCCGATAACTATGGCTACACCTTC. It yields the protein CASSIYPRTADNYGYTF.

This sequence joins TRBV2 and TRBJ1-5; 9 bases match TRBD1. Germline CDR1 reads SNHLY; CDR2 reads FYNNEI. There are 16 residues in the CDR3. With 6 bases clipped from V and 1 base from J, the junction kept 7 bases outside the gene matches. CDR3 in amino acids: CASRGDREESNQPQHF. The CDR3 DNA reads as TGTGCCAGCAGAGGGGACAGGGAGGAAAGCAATCAGCCCCAGCATTTT.

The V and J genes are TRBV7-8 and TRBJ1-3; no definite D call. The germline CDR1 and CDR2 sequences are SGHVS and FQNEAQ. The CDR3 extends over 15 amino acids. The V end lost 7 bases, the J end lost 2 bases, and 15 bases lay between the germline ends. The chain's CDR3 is CASTPDWSAGNTIYF. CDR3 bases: TGTGCCAGCACCCCAGACTGGTCAGCTGGAAACACCATATATTTT.

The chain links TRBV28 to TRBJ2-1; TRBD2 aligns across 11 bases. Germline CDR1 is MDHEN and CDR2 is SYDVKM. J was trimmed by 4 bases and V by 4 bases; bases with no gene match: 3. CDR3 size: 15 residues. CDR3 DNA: TGTGCCAGCAGTTCTATAGCGGGGGGGTACAATGAGCAGTTCTTC. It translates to CASSSIAGGYNEQFF.

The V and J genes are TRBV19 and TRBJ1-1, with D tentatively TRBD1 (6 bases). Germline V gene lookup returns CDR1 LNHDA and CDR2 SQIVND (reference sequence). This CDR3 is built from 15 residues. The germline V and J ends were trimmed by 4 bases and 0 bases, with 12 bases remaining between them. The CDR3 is CASSRRTAMNTEAFF. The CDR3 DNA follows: TGTGCCAGTAGTAGACGGACAGCTATGAACACTGAAGCTTTCTTT.

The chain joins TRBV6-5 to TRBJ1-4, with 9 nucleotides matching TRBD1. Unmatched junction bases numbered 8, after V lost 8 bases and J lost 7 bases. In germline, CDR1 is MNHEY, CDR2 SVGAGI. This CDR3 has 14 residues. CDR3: CASGEGTGLEKLFF. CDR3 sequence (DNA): TGTGCCAGCGGAGAGGGGACAGGGCTTGAAAAACTGTTTTTT.

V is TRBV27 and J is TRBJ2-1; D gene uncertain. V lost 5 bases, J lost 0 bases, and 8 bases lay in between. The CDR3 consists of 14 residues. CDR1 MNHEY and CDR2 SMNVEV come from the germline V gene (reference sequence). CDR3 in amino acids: CASSLLSSYNEQFF. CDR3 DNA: TGTGCCAGCAGTCTCCTTAGCTCCTACAATGAGCAGTTCTTC.